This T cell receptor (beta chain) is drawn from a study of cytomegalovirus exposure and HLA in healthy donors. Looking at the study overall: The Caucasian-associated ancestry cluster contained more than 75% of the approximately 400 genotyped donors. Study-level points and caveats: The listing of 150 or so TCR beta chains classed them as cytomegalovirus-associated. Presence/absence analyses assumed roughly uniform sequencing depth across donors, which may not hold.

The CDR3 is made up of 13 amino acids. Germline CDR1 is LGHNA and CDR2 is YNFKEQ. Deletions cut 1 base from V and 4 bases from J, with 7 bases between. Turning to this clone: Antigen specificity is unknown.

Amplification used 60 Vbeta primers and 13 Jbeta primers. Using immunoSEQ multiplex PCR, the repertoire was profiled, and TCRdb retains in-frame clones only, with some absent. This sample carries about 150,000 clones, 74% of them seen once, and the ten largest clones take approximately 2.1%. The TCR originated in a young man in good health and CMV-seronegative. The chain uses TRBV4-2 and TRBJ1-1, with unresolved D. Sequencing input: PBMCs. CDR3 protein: CASSQVGGTEAFF. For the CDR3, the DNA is TGTGCCAGCAGCCAAGTTGGCGGCACTGAAGCTTTCTTT.